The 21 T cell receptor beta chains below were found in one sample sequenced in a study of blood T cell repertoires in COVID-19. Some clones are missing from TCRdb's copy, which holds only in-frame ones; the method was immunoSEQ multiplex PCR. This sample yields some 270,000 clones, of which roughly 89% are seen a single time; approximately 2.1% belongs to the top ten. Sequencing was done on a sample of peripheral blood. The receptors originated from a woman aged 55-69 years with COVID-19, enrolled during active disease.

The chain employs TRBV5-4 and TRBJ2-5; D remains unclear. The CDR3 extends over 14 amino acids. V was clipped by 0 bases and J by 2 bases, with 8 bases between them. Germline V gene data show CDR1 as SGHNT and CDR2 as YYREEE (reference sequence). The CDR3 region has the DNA TGTGCCAGCAGCTTGGGCTCAGGACAAGAGACCCAGTACTTC. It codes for CASSLGSGQETQYF.

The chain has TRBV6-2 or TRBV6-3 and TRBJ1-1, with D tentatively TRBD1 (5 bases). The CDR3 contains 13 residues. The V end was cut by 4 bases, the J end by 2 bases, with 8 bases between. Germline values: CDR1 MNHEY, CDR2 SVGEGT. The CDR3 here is CASSFGANTEAFF. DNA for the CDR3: TGTGCCAGCAGTTTTGGGGCCAACACTGAAGCTTTCTTT.

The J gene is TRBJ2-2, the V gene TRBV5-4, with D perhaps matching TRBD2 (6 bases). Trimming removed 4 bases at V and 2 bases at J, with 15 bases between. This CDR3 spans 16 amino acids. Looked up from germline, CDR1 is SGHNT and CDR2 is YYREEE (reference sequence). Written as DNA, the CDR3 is TGTGCCAGCAGCCGTAGTCGGGGGACTAACACCGGGGAGCTGTTTTTT. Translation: CASSRSRGTNTGELFF.

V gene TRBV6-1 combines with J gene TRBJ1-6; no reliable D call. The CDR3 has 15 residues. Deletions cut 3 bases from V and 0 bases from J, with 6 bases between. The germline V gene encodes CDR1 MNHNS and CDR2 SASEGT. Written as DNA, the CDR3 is TGTGCCAGCAGTGAGTTACTCTCCTATAATTCACCCCTCCACTTT. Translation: CASSELLSYNSPLHF.

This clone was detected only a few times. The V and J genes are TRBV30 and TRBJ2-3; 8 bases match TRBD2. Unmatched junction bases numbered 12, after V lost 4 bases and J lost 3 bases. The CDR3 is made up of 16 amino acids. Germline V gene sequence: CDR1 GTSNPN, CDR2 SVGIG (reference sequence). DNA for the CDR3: TGTGCCTGGACCGGGGGGGTCAGCCCTAGAACAGATACGCAGTATTTT. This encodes CAWTGGVSPRTDTQYF. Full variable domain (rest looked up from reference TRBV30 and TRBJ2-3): SQTIHQWPATLVQPVGSPLSLECTVEGTSNPNLYWYRQAAGRGLQLLFYSVGIGQISSEVPQNLSASRPQDRQFILSSKKLLLSDSGFYLCAWTGGVSPRTDTQYFGPGTRLTVL.

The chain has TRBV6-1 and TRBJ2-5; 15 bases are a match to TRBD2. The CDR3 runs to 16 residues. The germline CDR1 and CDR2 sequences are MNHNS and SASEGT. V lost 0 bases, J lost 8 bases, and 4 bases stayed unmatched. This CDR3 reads CASSEAGTSGGLTQYF. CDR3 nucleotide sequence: TGTGCCAGCAGTGAAGCAGGGACTAGCGGGGGGCTAACCCAGTACTTC.

In DNA, the CDR3 is TGTGCCAGCAGCCCGACGACAGGGACGAACACTGAAGCTTTCTTT. This encodes CASSPTTGTNTEAFF. The chain uses TRBV9 and TRBJ1-1; the match to TRBD1 covers 7 bases. Germline loops: CDR1 SGDLS, CDR2 YYNGEE. This CDR3 has 15 residues. V shed 4 bases, J shed 1 base, and the junction held 7 bases outside the gene matches.

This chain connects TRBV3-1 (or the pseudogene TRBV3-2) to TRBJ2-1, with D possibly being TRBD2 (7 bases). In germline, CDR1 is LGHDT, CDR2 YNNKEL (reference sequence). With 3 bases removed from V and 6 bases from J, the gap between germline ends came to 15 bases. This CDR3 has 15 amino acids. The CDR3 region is CASSQNTGGVNEQFF. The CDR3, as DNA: TGTGCCAGCAGCCAGAATACGGGGGGCGTCAATGAGCAGTTCTTC.

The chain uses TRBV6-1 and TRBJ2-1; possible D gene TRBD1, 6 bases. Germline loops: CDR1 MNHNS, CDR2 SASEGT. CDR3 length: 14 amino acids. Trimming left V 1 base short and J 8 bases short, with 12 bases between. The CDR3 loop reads CASSEGRGSDEQFF. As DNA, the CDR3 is TGTGCCAGCAGTGAAGGCAGGGGTTCGGATGAGCAGTTCTTC.

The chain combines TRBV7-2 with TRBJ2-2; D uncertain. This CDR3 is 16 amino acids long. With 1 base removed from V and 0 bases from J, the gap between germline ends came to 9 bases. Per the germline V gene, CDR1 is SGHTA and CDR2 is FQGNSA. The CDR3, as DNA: TGTGCCAGCAGCTTAGTCGGTAGCCCGAACACCGGGGAGCTGTTTTTT. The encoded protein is CASSLVGSPNTGELFF.

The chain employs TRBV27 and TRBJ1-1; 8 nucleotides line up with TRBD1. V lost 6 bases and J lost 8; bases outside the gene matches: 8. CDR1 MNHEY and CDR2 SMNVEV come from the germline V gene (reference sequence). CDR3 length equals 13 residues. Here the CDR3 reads CASRLTGALEAFF. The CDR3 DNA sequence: TGTGCCAGCAGGCTGACAGGGGCTTTGGAAGCTTTCTTT.

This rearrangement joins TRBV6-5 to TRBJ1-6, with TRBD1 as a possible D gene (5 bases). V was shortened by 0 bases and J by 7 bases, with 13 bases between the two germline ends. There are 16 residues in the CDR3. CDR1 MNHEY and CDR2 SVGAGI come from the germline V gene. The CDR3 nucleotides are TGTGCCAGCAGTTACTCGGGGGGTTTAGCGAATTCACCCCTCCACTTT. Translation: CASSYSGGLANSPLHF.

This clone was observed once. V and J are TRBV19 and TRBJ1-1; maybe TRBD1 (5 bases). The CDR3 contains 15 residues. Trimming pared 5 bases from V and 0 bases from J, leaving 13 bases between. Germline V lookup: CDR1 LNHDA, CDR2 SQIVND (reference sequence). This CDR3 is CASSAGITVNTEAFF. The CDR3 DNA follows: TGTGCCAGTAGTGCAGGGATAACCGTGAACACTGAAGCTTTCTTT.

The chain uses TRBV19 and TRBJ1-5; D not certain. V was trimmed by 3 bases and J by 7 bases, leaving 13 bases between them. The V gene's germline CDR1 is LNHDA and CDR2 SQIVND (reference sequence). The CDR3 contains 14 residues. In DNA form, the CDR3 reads TGTGCCAGTAGTATTAGGAGGGCCCGGCAGCCCCAGCATTTT. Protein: CASSIRRARQPQHF.

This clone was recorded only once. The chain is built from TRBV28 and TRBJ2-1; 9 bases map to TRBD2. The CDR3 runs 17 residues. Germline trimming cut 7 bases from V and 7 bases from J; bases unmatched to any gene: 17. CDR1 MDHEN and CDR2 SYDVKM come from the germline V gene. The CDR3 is CASKAGGNLFLQNEQFF. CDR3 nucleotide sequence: TGTGCCAGCAAGGCGGGGGGGAACCTTTTCCTACAGAATGAGCAGTTCTTC.

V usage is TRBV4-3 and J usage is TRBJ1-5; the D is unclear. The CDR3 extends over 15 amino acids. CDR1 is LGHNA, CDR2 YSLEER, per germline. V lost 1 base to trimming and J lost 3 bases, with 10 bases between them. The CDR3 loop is CASSQASGNNQPQHF. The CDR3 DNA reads TGCGCCAGCAGCCAAGCATCCGGTAACAATCAGCCCCAGCATTTT.

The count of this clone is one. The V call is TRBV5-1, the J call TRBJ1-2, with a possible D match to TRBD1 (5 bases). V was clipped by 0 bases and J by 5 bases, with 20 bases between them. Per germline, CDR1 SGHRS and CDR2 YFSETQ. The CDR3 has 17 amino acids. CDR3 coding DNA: TGCGCCAGCAGCTTGGGGGGCGGCACCGTAGTCGGGTATGGCTACACCTTC. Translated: CASSLGGGTVVGYGYTF.

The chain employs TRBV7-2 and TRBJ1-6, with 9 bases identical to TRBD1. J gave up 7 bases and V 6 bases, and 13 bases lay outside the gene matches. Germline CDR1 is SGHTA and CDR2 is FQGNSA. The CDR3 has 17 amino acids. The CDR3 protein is CASRPIQGASGNSPLHF. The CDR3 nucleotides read TGTGCCAGCAGACCCATACAGGGGGCATCGGGAAATTCACCCCTCCACTTT.

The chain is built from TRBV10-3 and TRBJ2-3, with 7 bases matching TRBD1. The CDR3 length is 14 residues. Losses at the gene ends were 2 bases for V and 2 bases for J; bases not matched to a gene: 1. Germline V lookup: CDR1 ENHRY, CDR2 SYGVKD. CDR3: CAISEDRDTDTQYF. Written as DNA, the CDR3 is TGTGCCATCAGTGAGGACAGGGACACAGATACGCAGTATTTT.

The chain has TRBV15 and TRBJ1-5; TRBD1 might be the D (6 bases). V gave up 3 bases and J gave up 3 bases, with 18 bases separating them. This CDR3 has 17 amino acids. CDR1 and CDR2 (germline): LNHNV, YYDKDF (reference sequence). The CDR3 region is CATSSWSQGTHNQPQHF. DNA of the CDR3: TGTGCCACCAGCAGTTGGAGCCAGGGGACCCACAATCAGCCCCAGCATTTT.

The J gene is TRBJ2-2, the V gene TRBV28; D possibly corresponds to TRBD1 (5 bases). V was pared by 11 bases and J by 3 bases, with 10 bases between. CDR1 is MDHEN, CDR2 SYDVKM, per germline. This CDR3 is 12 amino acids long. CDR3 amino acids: CAATAYTGELFF. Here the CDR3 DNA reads TGTGCCGCGACAGCCTACACCGGGGAGCTGTTTTTT. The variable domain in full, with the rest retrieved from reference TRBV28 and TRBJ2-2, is DVKVTQSSRYLVKRTGEKVFLECVQDMDHENMFWYRQDPGLGLRLIYFSYDVKMKEKGDIPEGYSVSREKKERFSLILESASTNQTSMYLCAATAYTGELFFGEGSRLTVL.